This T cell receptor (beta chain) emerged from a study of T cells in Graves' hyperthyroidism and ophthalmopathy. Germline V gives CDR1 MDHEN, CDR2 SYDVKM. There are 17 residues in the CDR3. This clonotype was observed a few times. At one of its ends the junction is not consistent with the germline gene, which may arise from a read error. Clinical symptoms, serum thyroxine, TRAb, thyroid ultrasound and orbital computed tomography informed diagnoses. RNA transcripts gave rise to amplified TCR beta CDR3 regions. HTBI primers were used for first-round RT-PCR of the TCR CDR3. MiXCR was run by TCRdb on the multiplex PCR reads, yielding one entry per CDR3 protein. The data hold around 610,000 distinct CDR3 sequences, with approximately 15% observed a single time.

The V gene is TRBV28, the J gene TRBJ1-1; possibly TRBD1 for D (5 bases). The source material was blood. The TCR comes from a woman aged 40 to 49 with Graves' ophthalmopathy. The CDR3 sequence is CASSPPQGSHSNTETFF. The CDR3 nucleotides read TGTGCCAGTTCTCCCCCGCAGGGTAGCCATTCGAACACTGAAACTTTCTTT. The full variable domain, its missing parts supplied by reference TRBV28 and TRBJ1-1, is DVKVTQSSRYLVKRTGEKVFLECVQDMDHENMFWYRQDPGLGLRLIYFSYDVKMKEKGDIPEGYSVSREKKERFSLILESASTNQTSMYLCASSPPQGSHSNTETFFGQGTRLTVV.